The present TCR beta chain was sequenced within a study of cytomegalovirus exposure and HLA in healthy donors. The PCR had 60 Vbeta and 13 Jbeta primers. TCRdb's table, derived via immunoSEQ multiplex PCR, lists solely in-frame clones and lacks some. This table holds about 150,000 clones, around two thirds found once. Trimming shortened V by 1 base and J by 5 bases, and 11 bases separated the two germline ends. From germline, CDR1 is SEHNR and CDR2 FQNEAQ (reference sequence). The CDR3 is 15 amino acids. The TCR comes from a woman in her sixties in good health and CMV-seropositive. Material: PBMCs. This chain uses TRBV7-9 with TRBJ1-4, with D possibly TRBD1 on 6 matching bases. CDR3 bases: TGTGCCAGCAGCTTAGGGACAGCCTCAAATGAAAAACTGTTTTTT. Translated: CASSLGTASNEKLFF.